These T cell receptor beta chains were read from a single sample in a study of blood T cell repertoires in COVID-19. Generated by immunoSEQ multiplex PCR, the TCRdb table keeps only in-frame clones and is missing some. Of about 100,000 clones in the sample, 70% to 90% were seen once. The sample taken for sequencing was peripheral blood. The receptor source for this set is a man aged 45-65 years with active or convalescent COVID-19. Each CDR3 is given with its conserved first and last residue. D genes are given only for firm matches. Size is stated for part of the rows, as once, few or many counts, or as a class when the clone is expanded.

CDR3nt	CDR3aa	j_gene	len	d_gene	v_gene	abundance
TGTGCCAGCAGTTACGTAACAGGGACCAAGTCCTACGAGCAGTACTTC	CASSYVTGTKSYEQYF	TRBJ2-7	16	NA	TRBV6-6	NA
TGTGCCAGCAGCTGGCGGCGGGAGTACAATGAGCAGTTCTTC	CASSWRREYNEQFF	TRBJ2-1	14	TRBD2	TRBV11-1	NA
TGTGCCAGCAGTCTACAGGGGCCCCCTCAGCCCCAGCATTTT	CASSLQGPPQPQHF	TRBJ1-5	14	TRBD1	TRBV14	medium-sized
TGTGCCAGCAAAAAAGCGGGAGAAGGGACCGGGGAGCTGTTTTTT	CASKKAGEGTGELFF	TRBJ2-2	15	TRBD2	TRBV3-1/TRBV3-2	NA
TGCGCCAGCAGCCAGAGGGGAGGGGGGCTAAGGAACACTGAAGCTTTCTTT	CASSQRGGGLRNTEAFF	TRBJ1-1	17	NA	TRBV4-1	few
TGTGCCAGCAGCGTAGGGTGGAGCGGGAGGCCGCAAGAGACCCAGTACTTC	CASSVGWSGRPQETQYF	TRBJ2-5	17	TRBD2	TRBV9	NA
TGCGCCAGCAGCCTGCCGGGACAGGGAGGTGGCTACACCTTC	CASSLPGQGGGYTF	TRBJ1-2	14	TRBD1	TRBV5-1	NA
TGTGCCAGCAGCCCGGACAGGGGCCCCGGAAACACCATATATTTT	CASSPDRGPGNTIYF	TRBJ1-3	15	TRBD1	TRBV11-2	NA
TGCGCCAGCAGCTTCAGGGGGGAAATGGAAGCTTTCTTT	CASSFRGEMEAFF	TRBJ1-1	13	TRBD1	TRBV5-1	few
TGTGCCAGCAGCGTGACTAGCGGGAGCTCCTACGAGCAGTACTTC	CASSVTSGSSYEQYF	TRBJ2-7	15	TRBD2	TRBV5-4	once
TGTGCCAGCAGCCCCGACAGGGGGGGGCGGGAACTGTTTTTT	CASSPDRGGRELFF	TRBJ1-4	14	TRBD1	TRBV5-4	NA
TGTGCCAGCAGCCTATCGGGGGCCGGGGAGCTGTTTTTT	CASSLSGAGELFF	TRBJ2-2	13	NA	TRBV6-4	NA
TGTGCCAGCAGTTACCCCGGTACCTACGAGCAGTACTTC	CASSYPGTYEQYF	TRBJ2-7	13	NA	TRBV6-5	few
TGTGCCAGCAGTTACGCAGGGGGCGAAGCTTTCTTT	CASSYAGGEAFF	TRBJ1-1	12	TRBD1	TRBV6-5	NA
TGTGCCACCAGTGATCGTAGCGGGAGTCTTACCTACGAGCAGTACTTC	CATSDRSGSLTYEQYF	TRBJ2-7	16	TRBD2	TRBV24-1	NA
TGTGCCAGCAGTTTATTTCAGGGGCGTACTAACACTGAAGCTTTCTTT	CASSLFQGRTNTEAFF	TRBJ1-1	16	NA	TRBV27	NA
TGTGCCATCAACCAAGAGATGGGGGGTGAGCAGTTCTTC	CAINQEMGGEQFF	TRBJ2-1	13	NA	TRBV10-3	NA
TGTGCCAGCAGTTACTCGAAAGGTCTAGCGGGAGCGAGCGCAAACATTCAGTACTTC	CASSYSKGLAGASANIQYF	TRBJ2-4	19	TRBD2	TRBV6-2/TRBV6-3	NA
TGCGCCAGCAGCTTCAGCCCAGGGGATACGCAGTATTTT	CASSFSPGDTQYF	TRBJ2-3	13	NA	TRBV5-1	NA
TGTGCCAGCAGTTTATCTGTAATCAATGAGCAGTTCTTC	CASSLSVINEQFF	TRBJ2-1	13	NA	TRBV27	NA
TGTGCCAGCAGCTTGGACAGGCTCTCTGGAAACACCATATATTTT	CASSLDRLSGNTIYF	TRBJ1-3	15	TRBD1	TRBV7-9	NA
TGTGCCAGCTCCATCCTAGCGGGAGGGCAGGAGACCCAGTACTTC	CASSILAGGQETQYF	TRBJ2-5	15	TRBD2	TRBV18	NA
TGCGCCAGCAGTGAGTCCCTTTCAAGGGGGCGGACCGGCTACACCTTC	CASSESLSRGRTGYTF	TRBJ1-2	16	TRBD1	TRBV10-1	NA
TGCAGCGTTAAGTCGGGGGTGGACATTCAGTACTTC	CSVKSGVDIQYF	TRBJ2-4	12	NA	TRBV29-1	NA
TGTGCCAGCAGCCAGGGACATATCGGCGAGCAGTACTTC	CASSQGHIGEQYF	TRBJ2-7	13	NA	TRBV7-2	NA
TGTGCCAGCAGTTACAACCCGTTGAGCTATGGCTACACCTTC	CASSYNPLSYGYTF	TRBJ1-2	14	NA	TRBV6-6	many
TGTGCCAGCAGCTCCGGGACAGCAGACCCCTACGAGCAGTACTTC	CASSSGTADPYEQYF	TRBJ2-7	15	TRBD1	TRBV5-5	few
TGTGCCAGCAGCTACGACCGACAGGGAAAGTACTTC	CASSYDRQGKYF	TRBJ2-7	12	TRBD1	TRBV7-2	few
TGTGCCAGCAGTTTGGGGGCCCTATATGGCTACACCTTC	CASSLGALYGYTF	TRBJ1-2	13	NA	TRBV12-3/TRBV12-4	NA
TGTGTCAGAAGCTTAAGTCTCAGGAGGGGCTCCTACGAGCAGTACTTC	CVRSLSLRRGSYEQYF	TRBJ2-7	16	NA	TRBV7-5	NA
TGCGCCAGCAGCTTCCCGGACAGCCCTGCGAGCTCCTACAATGAGCAGTTCTTC	CASSFPDSPASSYNEQFF	TRBJ2-1	18	NA	TRBV5-1	NA
TGTGCCAGCAGTCGAGTGGGACTCGCGAACACCGGGGAGCTGTTTTTT	CASSRVGLANTGELFF	TRBJ2-2	16	NA	TRBV6-6	NA
TGCAGCGTTGAAATAGGGGACGAGCAGTACTTC	CSVEIGDEQYF	TRBJ2-7	11	NA	TRBV29-1	NA
TGTGCCACCAGTATTTCAGGCCCGGGGGAGCAGTACTTC	CATSISGPGEQYF	TRBJ2-7	13	NA	TRBV24-1	few
TGCGCCAGCAGGGGGACGGGAGGTGGTGAAGCTTTCTTT	CASRGTGGGEAFF	TRBJ1-1	13	NA	TRBV10-2	NA
TGTGCCAGCAGCTCAAAGCGGGAGGAACAAGAGACCCAGTACTTC	CASSSKREEQETQYF	TRBJ2-5	15	TRBD2	TRBV5-4	NA
TGTGCCAGCAGCTTGGACAGGGCCTTTGGCTACACCTTC	CASSLDRAFGYTF	TRBJ1-2	13	TRBD1	TRBV7-9	NA
TGTGCCAGCAGCGGCGGACAGGGGTTCCACGAGCAGTACTTC	CASSGGQGFHEQYF	TRBJ2-7	14	TRBD1	TRBV11-2	NA
TGTGCCAGCAGCTTAGTATCTGGGCCCTACAATGAGCAGTTCTTC	CASSLVSGPYNEQFF	TRBJ2-1	15	NA	TRBV11-3	NA
TGTGCCTGGAACAGGGTACGCGGGGAGCTGTTTTTT	CAWNRVRGELFF	TRBJ2-2	12	NA	TRBV30	NA
TGTGCCAGCAGTTTAACAGGGGATGAAGCTTTCTTT	CASSLTGDEAFF	TRBJ1-1	12	TRBD1	TRBV12-3/TRBV12-4	NA
TGCGCCAGCAGCTTGGCCCTGGGGGGAGGTGAAAAACTGTTTTTT	CASSLALGGGEKLFF	TRBJ1-4	15	NA	TRBV5-1	NA
TGTGCCAGCAGTGAAAATAGAAGAGAGACCCAGTACTTC	CASSENRRETQYF	TRBJ2-5	13	NA	TRBV6-1	NA
TGTGCCAGCAGCCCAGACAGGGCCGGGGAGCTGTTTTTT	CASSPDRAGELFF	TRBJ2-2	13	TRBD1	TRBV7-3	NA
TGTGCCAGCAGCTCCTTTAACAGGGGAAATGAGCAGTTCTTC	CASSSFNRGNEQFF	TRBJ2-1	14	TRBD1	TRBV5-8	NA
TGTGCCAGCAGTTTATTACATATTGAGCAGTTCTTC	CASSLLHIEQFF	TRBJ2-1	12	NA	TRBV28	once
TGTGCCAGCAGTGACCTCGACAGCCTATCGACCCAGTACTTC	CASSDLDSLSTQYF	TRBJ2-5	14	NA	TRBV2	NA
TGTGCCAGCAGTCGACAGGGGGAGCATGAAGCTTTCTTT	CASSRQGEHEAFF	TRBJ1-1	13	TRBD1	TRBV27	NA
TGTGCCAGCAGCGTTAGCGGGGCCACAGATACGCAGTATTTT	CASSVSGATDTQYF	TRBJ2-3	14	TRBD2	TRBV7-3	NA
TGTGCCAGTGGAGACAGGGACGGCTACACCTTC	CASGDRDGYTF	TRBJ1-2	11	TRBD1	TRBV12-3/TRBV12-4	NA
TGCAGCGTTGGGGACAGGGTCTTGGCTGAAGCTTTCTTT	CSVGDRVLAEAFF	TRBJ1-1	13	TRBD1	TRBV29-1	many
TGTGCCAGCAGCCCTGGGACAGGGTCAGACGAGCAGTACTTC	CASSPGTGSDEQYF	TRBJ2-7	14	TRBD1	TRBV13	NA
TGTGCCACCAGCAGAGACCAGGGTCCCTACGAGCAGTACTTC	CATSRDQGPYEQYF	TRBJ2-7	14	NA	TRBV15	NA
TGTGCCAGCAGCTTGACTGCTAGCGGGAGGGCCGGGGAGACCCAGTACTTC	CASSLTASGRAGETQYF	TRBJ2-5	17	TRBD2	TRBV5-4	NA
TGTGCCACCAGTGATTTGGGGCGGGAGAACGATGAGCAGTTCTTC	CATSDLGRENDEQFF	TRBJ2-1	15	TRBD2	TRBV24-1	NA
TGCGCCAGCAGTCGGCTAGCGGGAGGCTCCTACAATGAGCAGTTCTTC	CASSRLAGGSYNEQFF	TRBJ2-1	16	TRBD2	TRBV5-1	NA
TGCAGTGCCGACGGGGGGTATGGCTACACCTTC	CSADGGYGYTF	TRBJ1-2	11	NA	TRBV20-1	NA